Shown below are 14 T cell receptor beta chains from a single sample sequenced in a study of identical twins. In TCRdb, the 5' RACE reads were re-called with MiXCR into one record per CDR3 protein. The sample lists roughly 700,000 distinct CDR3 sequences, 8.5% to 9% occurring once. These data were likewise used in another study, on yellow fever vaccine responses in identical twins.

Source material: PBMCs. The receptors shown here come from a woman aged 18-29 years in good health.

This clonotype was recorded many times. The chain recombines TRBV5-1 with TRBJ2-1, with 10 positions matching TRBD2. Germline V gene lookup returns CDR1 SGHRS and CDR2 YFSETQ. The CDR3 consists of 17 residues. V lost 0 bases to trimming and J lost 1 base; unmatched junction nucleotides: 4. The CDR3 here is CASSLETSGVSYNEQFF. The CDR3 region has the DNA TGCGCCAGCAGCTTGGAAACTAGCGGGGTTTCCTACAATGAGCAGTTCTTC.

The V call is TRBV3-1, the J call TRBJ2-3; possible D gene TRBD2, 7 bases. The CDR3 is 16 amino acids. The germline V gene has CDR1 LGHDT and CDR2 YNNKEL (reference sequence). V lost 4 bases to trimming and J lost 3 bases, with 17 bases between them. CDR3: CASSLPLRGGTDTQYF. As DNA, the CDR3 is TGTGCCAGCAGCCTCCCCCTCAGGGGAGGGACAGATACGCAGTATTTT.

This clonotype was recorded many times. V is TRBV7-2 and J is TRBJ2-1; 9 nucleotides match TRBD2. The CDR3 has 15 residues. V was pared by 3 bases and J by 4 bases, with 4 bases of the junction left unmatched. Germline CDR1 SGHTA, CDR2 FQGNSA. In nucleotides, the CDR3 is TGTGCCAGCAGCTTTAGCGGGGGAGATTACAATGAGCAGTTCTTC. Residues: CASSFSGGDYNEQFF.

This clonotype appeared a few times. The V gene is TRBV29-1, the J gene TRBJ2-7, with 7 bases fitting TRBD1. The CDR3 runs to 13 residues. Unmatched junction bases numbered 9, after V lost 7 bases and J lost 3 bases. From germline, CDR1 is SQVTM and CDR2 ANQGSEA. For the CDR3, the DNA is TGCAGCGCCCGACAGGGCTTTCGCTACGAGCAGTACTTC. It encodes CSARQGFRYEQYF.

This clonotype appeared a few times. This sequence joins TRBV6-5 and TRBJ2-7; TRBD1 aligns across 7 bases. V gave up 2 bases and J gave up 2 bases; unmatched junction bases: 3. The germline V gene has CDR1 MNHEY and CDR2 SVGAGI. The CDR3 is 14 amino acids. DNA of the CDR3: TGTGCCAGCAGTTACAGGACAGGCGCCTACGAGCAGTACTTC. Its protein product is CASSYRTGAYEQYF.

This clonotype appeared a few times. The gene calls are TRBV20-1 and TRBJ2-3, with a weak D call TRBD2 (6 bases). V was trimmed by 2 bases and J by 0 bases, leaving 9 bases between them. Looked up from germline, CDR1 is DFQATT and CDR2 is SNEGSKA (reference sequence). The CDR3 is 14 residues long. CDR3 region: CSARLSGSTDTQYF. CDR3 nucleotide sequence: TGCAGTGCTAGATTAAGCGGGAGCACAGATACGCAGTATTTT.

This clonotype was seen a few times. The rearrangement joins TRBV7-9 to TRBJ2-1, with TRBD2 identical over 7 bases. The V segment lost 5 bases and the J segment 4 bases; nucleotides outside the gene matches: 11. CDR1 and CDR2 (germline): SEHNR, FQNEAQ (reference sequence). This CDR3 spans 16 amino acids. In DNA, the CDR3 is TGTGCCAGCAGCGCGGGTGGGGGGGGGACTTACAATGAGCAGTTCTTC. It is translated as CASSAGGGGTYNEQFF.

V and J are TRBV6-1 and TRBJ1-1; weak D call: TRBD1 (6 bases). The CDR3 consists of 14 residues. Germline V gene sequence: CDR1 MNHNS, CDR2 SASEGT. The ends were cut back, 6 bases at V and 1 base at J, with 12 bases in the middle. CDR3 in DNA: TGTGCCAGCAGGCCTACAGGGCCGAACACTGAAGCTTTCTTT. Translated, it gives CASRPTGPNTEAFF.

CDR3 DNA sequence: TGTGCCACCAGTGACATATCGACTAGCGGATACAATGAGCAGTTCTTC. This encodes CATSDISTSGYNEQFF. This chain joins TRBV24-1 and TRBJ2-1, with 9 positions matching TRBD2. From germline, CDR1 is KGHDR and CDR2 SFDVKD. CDR3 length equals 16 residues. Trimming took 4 bases from V and 4 from J; bases not matched to a gene: 7.

The sample holds a few counts of this clonotype. This chain links TRBV20-1 with TRBJ2-1; TRBD2 matches at 16 bases. The CDR3 consists of 20 residues. V trimming: 1 base; J trimming: 1 base; junction bases outside the gene matches: 10. Germline CDR1 reads DFQATT; CDR2 reads SNEGSKA (reference sequence). The CDR3 DNA reads TGCAGTGCTAGAGGACATGGGACTAGCGGGAGGGCCGGTTCCTACAATGAGCAGTTCTTC. Residues: CSARGHGTSGRAGSYNEQFF.

This clonotype occurred a few times. The V gene is TRBV18, the J gene TRBJ2-6; no definite D call. Trimming took 5 bases from V and 2 from J, leaving 7 bases between them. The CDR3 extends over 14 amino acids. Germline V gives CDR1 KGHSH, CDR2 LQKENI. The CDR3 region has the DNA TGTGCCAGCTCATCCAGTCCTGGGGCCAACGTCCTGACTTTC. Protein sequence: CASSSSPGANVLTF.

This sequence joins TRBV4-2 and TRBJ2-7; perhaps TRBD1 as D (6 bases). Trimming left V 5 bases short and J 4 bases short, with 18 bases between. The CDR3 runs 15 residues. The germline V gene encodes CDR1 LGHNA and CDR2 YNFKEQ. CDR3 sequence: CASSGNDGDRYEQYF. For the CDR3, the DNA is TGTGCCAGCAGCGGGAATGACGGAGACAGGTACGAGCAGTACTTC.

The chain employs TRBV4-3 and TRBJ2-5; D uncertain. The CDR3 consists of 15 residues. Germline V lookup: CDR1 LGHNA, CDR2 YSLEER. V lost 0 bases and J lost 5, with 13 bases in between. The CDR3 DNA reads TGCGCCAGCAGCCAAGATTTAACCGGGTCTGAGACCCAGTACTTC. Protein: CASSQDLTGSETQYF.

This clonotype was seen a handful of times. This chain connects TRBV29-1 to TRBJ2-5; D might be TRBD1 (6 bases). Germline loops: CDR1 SQVTM, CDR2 ANQGSEA. The CDR3 runs to 17 residues. Trimming removed 6 bases from V and 4 bases from J, with 27 bases in between. CDR3 DNA: TGCAGCGTCAGAAAAGGGGCAGGGGCGCTCCTGGGAGAGACCCAGTACTTC. Its protein product is CSVRKGAGALLGETQYF.